The 22 T cell receptor beta chains listed next were all sequenced from one sample in a study of CD8+ T cells in alopecia areata. Sequencing relied on a cDNA template that was reverse transcribed from extracted RNA. The method was immunoSEQ multiplex PCR; TCRdb's version includes in-frame clones alone and lacks a portion of them. The repertoire has about 250,000 clones, 65% to 70% of them found once; the top ten carry 1% to 1.5%. The sequencing used CD4+ T cells sorted from blood, collected at week 0. The receptors were gathered from a human donor with alopecia areata.

The table lists this clone with a few counts. The genes are TRBV7-9 and TRBJ1-6, with D hard to call. Trimming cost V 0 bases and J 9 bases, with 18 bases left between them. Per the germline V gene, CDR1 is SEHNR and CDR2 is FQNEAQ (reference sequence). The CDR3 is 17 amino acids. CDR3 in DNA: TGTGCCAGCAGCTTAGCCCCTACGCCCAGAAGACTTTCACCCCTCCACTTT. Translation: CASSLAPTPRRLSPLHF. Supplemented by reference TRBV7-9 and TRBJ1-6, the full variable domain reads DTGVSQNPRHKITKRGQNVTFRCDPISEHNRLYWYRQTLGQGPEFLTYFQNEAQLEKSRLLSDRFSAERPKGSFSTLEIQRTEQGDSAMYLCASSLAPTPRRLSPLHFGNGTRLTVT.

The DNA of the CDR3 is TGTGCCTGGGGTGGGGGCTTCAATCAGCCCCAGCATTTT. This translates into CAWGGGFNQPQHF. The chain couples TRBV30 to TRBJ1-5, with D maybe TRBD1 (6 bases). The V end was cut by 5 bases, the J end by 3 bases, with 11 bases between. There are 13 residues in the CDR3. The V gene's germline CDR1 is GTSNPN and CDR2 SVGIG (reference sequence).

The chain links TRBV4-3 to TRBJ1-4; 7 bases are a match to TRBD1. CDR3 length: 16 residues. The V and J ends lost 1 base and 4 bases, in that order; junction bases with no gene match: 6. The germline V gene encodes CDR1 LGHNA and CDR2 YSLEER. In nucleotides, the CDR3 is TGCGCCAGCAGCCAAGGGGACAGAGGCTATAATGAAAAACTGTTTTTT. Translation: CASSQGDRGYNEKLFF.

The chain couples TRBV18 to TRBJ2-2; the match to TRBD1 covers 7 bases. The germline gives CDR1 KGHSH, CDR2 LQKENI. After removal of 5 bases from V and 4 bases from J, the junction contained 4 bases not matched to a gene. The length of the CDR3 is 14 residues. CDR3 loop: CASSATGITGELFF. The CDR3 DNA follows: TGTGCCAGCTCAGCGACAGGGATCACCGGGGAGCTGTTTTTT.

The chain uses TRBV29-1 and TRBJ2-5; 7 nucleotides line up with TRBD1. From germline, CDR1 is SQVTM and CDR2 ANQGSEA. The trim removed 5 bases at V and 2 bases at J, leaving 5 bases unmatched. The length of the CDR3 is 13 residues. For the CDR3, the DNA is TGCAGCGTTAGCGGACAGGCTCAAGAGACCCAGTACTTC. It specifies CSVSGQAQETQYF.

The chain couples TRBV6-5 to TRBJ1-4; D is uncertain. V was clipped by 10 bases and J by 7 bases, with 10 bases between them. Germline assignment: CDR1 MNHEY and CDR2 SVGAGI. The CDR3 loop spans 11 amino acids. The CDR3 coding sequence is TGTGCCACAGGATGGGGTGAAAAACTGTTTTTT. Protein product: CATGWGEKLFF.

Written as DNA, the CDR3 is TGTGCCAGCAGGGGGACAGGGAAAACCTACGAGCAGTACTTC. Protein sequence: CASRGTGKTYEQYF. The rearrangement joins TRBV7-9 to TRBJ2-7; 9 bases are shared with TRBD1. Looked up from germline, CDR1 is SEHNR and CDR2 is FQNEAQ (reference sequence). The junction had 5 bases not matched to a gene; V was cut back by 6 bases and J by 2 bases. This CDR3 spans 14 amino acids.

The chain employs TRBV30 and TRBJ1-5; tentative D call: TRBD1 (5 bases). From germline, CDR1 is GTSNPN and CDR2 SVGIG (reference sequence). Trimming cost V 3 bases and J 7 bases, with 16 bases left between them. The CDR3 contains 14 residues. As DNA, the CDR3 is TGTGCCTGGAGCTTACTGGGGAGGGGACAGCCCCAGCATTTT. Encoded protein: CAWSLLGRGQPQHF.

The V call is TRBV4-2, the J call TRBJ2-1; 8 bases line up with TRBD1. Germline assignment: CDR1 LGHNA and CDR2 YNFKEQ. This CDR3 is built from 15 residues. The junction had 13 bases not matched to a gene; V was cut back by 9 bases and J by 6 bases. This chain's CDR3 is CASELRTGSLNEQFF. DNA of the CDR3: TGTGCCAGTGAGCTACGGACAGGGTCTCTCAATGAGCAGTTCTTC.

The V call is TRBV9, the J call TRBJ1-1, with D unresolved. This CDR3 is 15 amino acids long. V was cut by 0 bases and J by 3 bases, with 12 bases left in between. Germline CDR1 is SGDLS and CDR2 is YYNGEE. The CDR3 DNA reads as TGTGCCAGCAGCGTAGCACCGGCGCGTGACACTGAAGCTTTCTTT. Translation gives CASSVAPARDTEAFF.

This clone appeared a few times. The J gene is TRBJ2-3, the V gene TRBV2; TRBD2 aligns across 12 bases. The ends lost 3 bases at V and 4 bases at J; junction bases unmatched: 8. The CDR3 is 17 amino acids. Germline V gene data show CDR1 as SNHLY and CDR2 as FYNNEI. CDR3 in amino acids: CASSDSPLAGGADTQYF. The CDR3 DNA is TGTGCCAGCAGTGATTCCCCCCTAGCGGGGGGGGCAGATACGCAGTATTTT.

This clone occurred a few times. The chain carries TRBV10-3 and TRBJ1-1; TRBD1 might be the D (6 bases). The CDR3 spans 13 residues. V dropped 4 bases and J dropped 3 bases, with 9 bases sitting between them. The germline gives CDR1 ENHRY, CDR2 SYGVKD. CDR3 in amino acids: CAISGNRDTEAFF. CDR3 DNA sequence: TGTGCCATCAGTGGGAACAGGGACACTGAAGCTTTCTTT.

The chain joins TRBV5-1 to TRBJ2-1; 10 positions agree with TRBD2. Germline V gives CDR1 SGHRS, CDR2 YFSETQ. V was pared by 3 bases and J by 4 bases, with 4 bases of the junction left unmatched. The CDR3 consists of 15 residues. This CDR3 is CASSSGTSEYNEQFF. In DNA, the CDR3 is TGCGCCAGCAGCTCCGGGACTAGCGAATACAATGAGCAGTTCTTC.

The rearrangement uses TRBV15 and TRBJ2-7, with unresolved D. The CDR3 consists of 13 residues. Germline loops: CDR1 LNHNV, CDR2 YYDKDF (reference sequence). Trimming cost V 0 bases and J 2 bases, with 5 bases left between them. The CDR3 nucleotides read TGTGCCACCAGCAGAGATATTCCCTACGAGCAGTACTTC. Amino acid sequence: CATSRDIPYEQYF. Full variable domain (outside the CDR3, taken from reference TRBV15 and TRBJ2-7): DAMVIQNPRYQVTQFGKPVTLSCSQTLNHNVMYWYQQKSSQAPKLLFHYYDKDFNNEADTPDNFQSRRPNTSFCFLDIRSPGLGDTAMYLCATSRDIPYEQYFGPGTRLTVT.

This chain uses TRBV27 with TRBJ1-5; 8 bases match TRBD1. The length of the CDR3 is 14 residues. Germline CDR1 MNHEY, CDR2 SMNVEV (reference sequence). The trim removed 8 bases at V and 2 bases at J, leaving 5 bases unmatched. CDR3 in amino acids: CASRGQGRNQPQHF. Here the CDR3 DNA reads TGTGCCAGCCGAGGACAGGGACGCAATCAGCCCCAGCATTTT.

The rearrangement joins TRBV30 to TRBJ2-1, with a possible D match to TRBD1 (7 bases). The V gene lost 5 bases and the J gene lost 5 bases, with 10 bases spanning the gap. The CDR3 is 12 residues long. Germline V lookup: CDR1 GTSNPN, CDR2 SVGIG (reference sequence). In DNA, the CDR3 is TGTGCCTGGGCGGGACAGCACAATGAGCAGTTCTTC. This encodes CAWAGQHNEQFF.

The chain links TRBV6-1 to TRBJ1-2, with D possibly matching TRBD1 (6 bases). The CDR3 contains 14 residues. Germline CDR1 MNHNS, CDR2 SASEGT. Trimming shortened V by 0 bases and J by 4 bases, and 9 bases separated the two germline ends. CDR3 protein: CASSEATGIYGYTF. The CDR3 nucleotides are TGTGCCAGCAGTGAAGCGACAGGAATCTATGGCTACACCTTC.

The rearrangement uses TRBV9 and TRBJ1-1; D not resolved. Germline V gene lookup returns CDR1 SGDLS and CDR2 YYNGEE. CDR3 length equals 13 residues. Trimming cost V 1 base and J 5 bases, with 9 bases left between them. This chain's CDR3 is CASSVSLGTEAFF. The CDR3 DNA follows: TGTGCCAGCAGCGTATCCTTGGGGACTGAAGCTTTCTTT. Full variable domain (missing parts from reference TRBV9 and TRBJ1-1): DSGVTQTPKHLITATGQRVTLRCSPRSGDLSVYWYQQSLDQGLQFLIQYYNGEERAKGNILERFSAQQFPDLHSELNLSSLELGDSALYFCASSVSLGTEAFFGQGTRLTVV.

This chain uses TRBV7-6 with TRBJ2-7; the D is unclear. The V end lost 5 bases, the J end lost 0 bases, and 11 bases lay between the germline ends. This CDR3 contains 14 residues. CDR1 and CDR2 (germline): SGHVS, FNYEAQ. The CDR3 region is CASSPGTTSYEQYF. CDR3 nucleotide sequence: TGTGCCAGCAGCCCAGGAACTACCTCCTACGAGCAGTACTTC.

The CDR3 loop reads CAYSTGSHEDTQYF. DNA of the CDR3: TGTGCCTACTCGACAGGGTCGCATGAGGATACGCAGTATTTT. V is TRBV30 and J is TRBJ2-3, with 7 nucleotides matching TRBD1. The CDR3 is 14 residues long. Germline CDR1 GTSNPN, CDR2 SVGIG (reference sequence). With 7 bases clipped from V and 6 bases from J, the junction kept 13 bases outside the gene matches.

V gene TRBV30 combines with J gene TRBJ1-2, with D possibly TRBD1 on 5 matching bases. With 3 bases removed from V and 5 bases from J, the gap between germline ends came to 16 bases. The CDR3 runs to 14 residues. In germline, CDR1 is GTSNPN, CDR2 SVGIG (reference sequence). The CDR3 spells CAWSPLRGGYGYTF. Written as DNA, the CDR3 is TGTGCCTGGAGCCCCCTAAGGGGAGGGTATGGCTACACCTTC.

The chain employs TRBV7-9 and TRBJ1-6; 7 positions agree with TRBD1. The CDR3 has 14 amino acids. The germline CDR1 and CDR2 sequences are SEHNR and FQNEAQ (reference sequence). After removal of 7 bases from V and 7 bases from J, the junction contained 7 bases not matched to a gene. The CDR3 sequence: CASTKGTANSPLHF. The CDR3 DNA reads TGTGCCAGCACCAAGGGGACAGCGAATTCACCCCTCCACTTT.